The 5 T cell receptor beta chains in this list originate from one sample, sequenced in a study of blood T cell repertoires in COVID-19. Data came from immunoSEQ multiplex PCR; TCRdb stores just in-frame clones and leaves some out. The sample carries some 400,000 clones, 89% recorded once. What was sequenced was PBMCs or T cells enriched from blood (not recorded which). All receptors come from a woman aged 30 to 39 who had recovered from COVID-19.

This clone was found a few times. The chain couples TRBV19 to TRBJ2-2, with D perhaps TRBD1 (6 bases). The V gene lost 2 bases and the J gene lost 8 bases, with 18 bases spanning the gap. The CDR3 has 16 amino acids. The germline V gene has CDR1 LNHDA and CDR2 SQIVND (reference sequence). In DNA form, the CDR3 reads TGTGCCAGTAGTATAACACAGGGCCTTCGGGGTGGGGAGCTGTTTTTT. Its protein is CASSITQGLRGGELFF.

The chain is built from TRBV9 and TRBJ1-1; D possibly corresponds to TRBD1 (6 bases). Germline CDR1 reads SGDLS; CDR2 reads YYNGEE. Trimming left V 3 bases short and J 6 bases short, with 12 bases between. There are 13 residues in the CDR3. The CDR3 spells CASSAGQTSEAFF. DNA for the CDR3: TGTGCCAGCAGCGCAGGACAGACTTCTGAAGCTTTCTTT.

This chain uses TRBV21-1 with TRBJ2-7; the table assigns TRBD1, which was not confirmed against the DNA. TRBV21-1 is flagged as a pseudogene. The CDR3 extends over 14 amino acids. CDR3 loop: CATLSGTQHYEQYF. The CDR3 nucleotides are TGTGCCACCCTCTCCGGGACACAGCACTACGAGCAGTACTTC.

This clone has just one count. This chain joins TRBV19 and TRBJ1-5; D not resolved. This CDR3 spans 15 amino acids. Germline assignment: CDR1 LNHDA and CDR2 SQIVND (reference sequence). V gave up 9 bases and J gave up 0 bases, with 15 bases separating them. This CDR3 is CASSGRVDSNQPQHF. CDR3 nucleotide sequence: TGTGCCAGCTCCGGGAGGGTGGATAGCAATCAGCCCCAGCATTTT.

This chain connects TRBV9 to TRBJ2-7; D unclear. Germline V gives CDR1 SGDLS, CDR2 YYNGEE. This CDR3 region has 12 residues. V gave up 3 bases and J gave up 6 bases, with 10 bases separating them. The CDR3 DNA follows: TGTGCCAGCAGCGCCCCCAGTCGCGAGCAGTACTTC. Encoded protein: CASSAPSREQYF.